The clone carrying this T cell receptor beta chain was observed at least ten times. TCRdb called the 5' RACE reads again in MiXCR, with one record for every CDR3 protein. The sample records around 300,000 distinct CDR3 sequences, approximately 15% being singletons. These data are taken from a study of CD8 T cells in ankylosing spondylitis. Sequencing was performed on blood, either unsorted or a sorted T cell fraction (not recorded which). The sequence was collected from a male donor with ankylosing spondylitis or in good health (not recorded which).

The CDR3 sequence is CASLPGPGMDEQFF. For the CDR3, the DNA is TGCGCCAGCCTCCCGGGACCGGGAATGGATGAGCAGTTCTTC. The chain links TRBV5-1 to TRBJ2-1; D assignment may be TRBD1 or TRBD2 (5 bases each). V was cut by 7 bases and J by 8 bases, with 19 bases left in between. This CDR3 comprises 14 residues. Germline assignment: CDR1 SGHRS and CDR2 YFSETQ.